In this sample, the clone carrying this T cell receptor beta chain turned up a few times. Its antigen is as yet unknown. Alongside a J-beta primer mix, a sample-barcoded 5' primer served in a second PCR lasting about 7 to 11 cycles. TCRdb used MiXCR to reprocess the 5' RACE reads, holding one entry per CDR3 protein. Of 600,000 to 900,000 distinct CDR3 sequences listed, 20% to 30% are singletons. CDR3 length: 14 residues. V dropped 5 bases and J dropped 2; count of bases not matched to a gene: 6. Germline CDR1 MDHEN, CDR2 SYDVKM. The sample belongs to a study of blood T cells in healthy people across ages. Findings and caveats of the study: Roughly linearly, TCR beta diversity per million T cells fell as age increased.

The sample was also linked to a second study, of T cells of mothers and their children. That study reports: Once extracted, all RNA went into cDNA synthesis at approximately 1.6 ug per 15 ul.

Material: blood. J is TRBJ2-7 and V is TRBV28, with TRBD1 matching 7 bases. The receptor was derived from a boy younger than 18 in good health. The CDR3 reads CASSQQGRAYEQYF. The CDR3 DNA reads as TGTGCCAGCAGTCAACAGGGGCGCGCCTACGAGCAGTACTTC.